One and the same sample provided the 5 T cell receptor beta chains below, sequenced in a study of T cell repertoires in aging, cancer and after chemotherapy. TCR beta rearrangements were amplified from peripheral blood genomic DNA. TRB rearrangements spanning V, D and J were amplified using mixed TRB-A/B primers. Each CDR3 protein is one row after TCRdb ran MiXCR on the multiplex PCR reads. Of around 13,000 distinct CDR3 sequences in the sample, approximately 27% are singletons; the top ten hold 8% to 10%. The sample comprised blood. The receptor set was obtained from a human donor with a blood cancer.

The genes are TRBV5-1 and TRBJ2-2; D may be TRBD1 (5 bases). Looked up from germline, CDR1 is SGHRS and CDR2 is YFSETQ. This CDR3 has 17 residues. Trimming cost V 4 bases and J 0 bases, with 16 bases left between them. The chain's CDR3 is CASSQIGRAPNTGELFF. CDR3 DNA: TGCGCCAGCAGCCAAATAGGCAGGGCCCCGAACACCGGGGAGCTGTTTTTT.

The chain has TRBV7-9 and TRBJ1-1, with unresolved D. The CDR3 is 11 residues long. Germline CDR1 is SEHNR and CDR2 is FQNEAQ (reference sequence). Trimming took 5 bases from V and 3 from J, leaving 4 bases between them. In nucleotides, the CDR3 is TGTGCCAGCAGCCCTGACACTGAAGCTTTCTTT. Translating it yields CASSPDTEAFF. Combining the CDR3 with reference TRBV7-9 and TRBJ1-1 gives the whole variable domain DTGVSQNPRHKITKRGQNVTFRCDPISEHNRLYWYRQTLGQGPEFLTYFQNEAQLEKSRLLSDRFSAERPKGSFSTLEIQRTEQGDSAMYLCASSPDTEAFFGQGTRLTVV.

The V call is TRBV7-9, the J call TRBJ1-4; D is ambiguous. Germline V lookup: CDR1 SEHNR, CDR2 FQNEAQ (reference sequence). V lost 8 bases to trimming and J lost 0 bases, with 10 bases between them. The CDR3 spans 14 residues. CDR3 sequence reads: CASRTGATNEKLFF. For the CDR3, the DNA is TGTGCCAGCCGGACGGGTGCAACTAATGAAAAACTGTTTTTT. Full variable domain (remainder filled in from reference TRBV7-9 and TRBJ1-4): DTGVSQNPRHKITKRGQNVTFRCDPISEHNRLYWYRQTLGQGPEFLTYFQNEAQLEKSRLLSDRFSAERPKGSFSTLEIQRTEQGDSAMYLCASRTGATNEKLFFGSGTQLSVL.

This clonotype appeared a few times. The rearrangement joins TRBV6-1 to TRBJ1-2; 9 nucleotides align to TRBD1. Germline-derived CDR1 and CDR2 are MNHNS and SASEGT. V lost 3 bases, J lost 4 bases, and 3 bases stayed unmatched. CDR3 length: 14 residues. CDR3 bases: TGTGCCAGCAGTGAGCCGGGACAGGGCTATGGCTACACCTTC. This codes for CASSEPGQGYGYTF.

This CDR3 is CASSFRGNTGELFF. CDR3 in DNA: TGCGCCAGCAGCTTCAGGGGCAACACCGGGGAGCTGTTTTTT. The J gene is TRBJ2-2, the V gene TRBV5-1; D may be TRBD1 (6 bases). CDR1 is SGHRS and CDR2 is YFSETQ in the germline V gene. Trimming cost V 2 bases and J 2 bases, with 7 bases left between them. The CDR3 length is 14 residues.